The 22 T cell receptor beta chains reported below all come from one sample, sequenced in a study of T cell responses to AZD1222 COVID-19 vaccine. Assay used: immunoSEQ multiplex PCR; TCRdb lists only in-frame clones, some missing. The data show 150,000 or so clones, with over 75% seen just once and roughly 1.9% held by the top ten. The sample here was peripheral blood, taken on day 0 of AZD1222 vaccination. These receptors were obtained from an adult in good health.

This chain links TRBV27 with TRBJ2-3, with TRBD2 matching over 12 bases. J was trimmed by 4 bases and V by 6 bases; bases with no gene match: 5. This CDR3 region has 15 residues. CDR1 is MNHEY, CDR2 SMNVEV, per germline (reference sequence). DNA of the CDR3: TGTGCCAGCAGCCTGACTAGCGGGAGTTCAGATACGCAGTATTTT. Translating gives CASSLTSGSSDTQYF.

J is TRBJ1-5 and V is TRBV28, with D possibly matching TRBD1 (5 bases). Trimming left V 5 bases short and J 0 bases short, with 23 bases between. The CDR3 runs to 19 residues. From germline, CDR1 is MDHEN and CDR2 SYDVKM. The CDR3 sequence: CASSRERWLGGFSNQPQHF. The CDR3 DNA reads TGTGCCAGCAGTCGGGAGAGGTGGTTGGGGGGGTTTAGCAATCAGCCCCAGCATTTT.

The rearrangement uses TRBV6-4 and TRBJ1-1; D is unclear. The CDR3 spans 13 residues. Germline CDR1 MRHNA, CDR2 SNTAGT. With 2 bases removed from V and 1 base from J, the gap between germline ends came to 5 bases. CDR3 in amino acids: CASSDSPNTEAFF. CDR3 DNA: TGTGCCAGCAGTGACAGCCCGAACACTGAAGCTTTCTTT.

This chain's CDR3 is CASSRTHDSYGYTF. The CDR3 coding sequence is TGTGCCAGCAGTCGTACACATGATAGTTATGGCTACACCTTC. The chain has TRBV6-5 and TRBJ1-2; D not certain. The V gene lost 5 bases and the J gene lost 5 bases, with 15 bases spanning the gap. CDR1 and CDR2 (germline): MNHEY, SVGAGI. The CDR3 has 14 residues.

This chain connects TRBV28 to TRBJ2-7; 10 nucleotides agree with TRBD2. V was pared by 5 bases and J by 2 bases, with 3 bases of the junction left unmatched. The CDR3 covers 14 residues. CDR1 and CDR2 (germline): MDHEN, SYDVKM. The CDR3: CASSTSGATYEQYF. The CDR3 region has the DNA TGTGCCAGCAGTACTAGCGGGGCCACCTACGAGCAGTACTTC.

V gene TRBV27 combines with J gene TRBJ2-5, with 8 positions matching TRBD2. CDR1 and CDR2 from the germline V gene are MNHEY and SMNVEV (reference sequence). With V trimmed by 2 bases and J by 3 bases, 2 bases remained unmatched. The CDR3 has 14 residues. CDR3 amino acids: CASSLLGGEETQYF. The CDR3 coding sequence is TGTGCCAGCAGTTTACTCGGGGGGGAAGAGACCCAGTACTTC.

The V and J genes are TRBV9 and TRBJ2-5, with TRBD2 matching 9 bases. Germline V gene sequence: CDR1 SGDLS, CDR2 YYNGEE. CDR3 length equals 14 residues. Trimming at V came to 7 bases and at J to 0 bases, leaving 4 bases not matched to a gene. The DNA of the CDR3 is TGTGCCAGCGGGGCGGGAGGGTACCAAGAGACCCAGTACTTC. This translates into CASGAGGYQETQYF.

The V gene is TRBV7-3, the J gene TRBJ2-6; TRBD1 aligns across 9 bases. In germline, CDR1 is SGHTA, CDR2 FQGTGA. This CDR3 has 16 residues. The J segment lost 0 bases and the V segment lost 5 bases, leaving 2 bases of the junction unmatched. Written as DNA, the CDR3 is TGTGCCAGCAGCGGGACAGGGAGCTCTGGGGCCAACGTCCTGACTTTC. Translation: CASSGTGSSGANVLTF.

This clone was observed once. V and J are TRBV27 and TRBJ2-7; D may correspond to TRBD1 or TRBD2 (5 bases each). Trimming pared 2 bases from V and 3 bases from J, leaving 8 bases between. This CDR3 has 13 amino acids. Germline CDR1 MNHEY, CDR2 SMNVEV (reference sequence). The DNA for the CDR3 is TGTGCCAGCAGTTTACGGGACGGCTACGAGCAGTACTTC. This sequence encodes CASSLRDGYEQYF.

The gene calls are TRBV28 and TRBJ2-7, with 9 bases that match TRBD2. V gave up 6 bases and J gave up 3 bases; unmatched junction bases: 21. The CDR3 length is 19 residues. Germline CDR1 is MDHEN and CDR2 is SYDVKM. The CDR3, as DNA: TGTGCCAGCAGAGAGAGGCTTCCTTTGGGTAGCGGGAGTATCTACGAGCAGTACTTC. This gives the protein CASRERLPLGSGSIYEQYF.

The V call is TRBV5-1, the J call TRBJ1-1; 8 bases line up with TRBD1. Germline assignment: CDR1 SGHRS and CDR2 YFSETQ. This CDR3 spans 15 amino acids. Unmatched junction bases numbered 8, after V lost 4 bases and J lost 3 bases. The CDR3 loop is CASSLLATGDTEAFF. The CDR3, as DNA: TGCGCCAGCAGCCTATTAGCGACAGGGGACACTGAAGCTTTCTTT.

The J gene is TRBJ2-3, the V gene TRBV23-1; perhaps D is TRBD1 or TRBD2 (6 bases each). Being an ORF, TRBV23-1 has a function that is uncertain. This CDR3 has 16 amino acids. Deletions cut 8 bases from V and 2 bases from J, with 20 bases between. The CDR3 loop reads CASLRRGHRYTDTQYF. The CDR3 DNA follows: TGCGCCAGCCTACGACGGGGGCACAGGTACACAGATACGCAGTATTTT.

DNA of the CDR3: TGTGCCAGCAGTTTATTAGGAACAGATACGCAGTATTTT. It encodes CASSLLGTDTQYF. V gene TRBV27 combines with J gene TRBJ2-3; D unresolved. The germline CDR1 and CDR2 sequences are MNHEY and SMNVEV (reference sequence). The CDR3 totals 13 residues. The V and J ends lost 1 base and 3 bases respectively, with 5 bases between them.

The chain links TRBV5-4 to TRBJ2-2, with 8 bases fitting TRBD2. The V gene's germline CDR1 is SGHNT and CDR2 YYREEE (reference sequence). Germline trimming cut 1 base from V and 6 bases from J; bases unmatched to any gene: 8. There are 16 residues in the CDR3. CDR3 sequence: CASSLSRGAGAGELFF. DNA for the CDR3: TGTGCCAGCAGCTTGTCGCGGGGGGCCGGCGCCGGGGAGCTGTTTTTT.

This rearrangement joins TRBV6-4 to TRBJ1-1; 8 positions agree with TRBD1. The junction had 2 bases not matched to a gene; V was cut back by 3 bases and J by 5 bases. This CDR3 contains 13 residues. Germline assignment: CDR1 MRHNA and CDR2 SNTAGT. CDR3 protein: CASSETGVTEAFF. The CDR3 DNA is TGTGCCAGCAGTGAGACAGGGGTAACTGAAGCTTTCTTT.

This clone was recorded once. V is TRBV25-1 and J is TRBJ2-2, with 7 bases fitting TRBD1. Germline V gene data show CDR1 as MGHDK and CDR2 as SYGVNS. This CDR3 spans 14 amino acids. The junction had 2 bases not matched to a gene; V was cut back by 4 bases and J by 3 bases. CDR3 bases: TGTGCCAGCAGTGTAGACAGGGACACCGGGGAGCTGTTTTTT. Its protein is CASSVDRDTGELFF.

This chain joins TRBV11-3 and TRBJ2-7; D tentatively fits TRBD1 or TRBD2 (5 bases each). V was pared by 5 bases and J by 0 bases, with 14 bases between. Germline CDR1 SGHNT, CDR2 YENEEA. The CDR3 has 15 amino acids. CDR3 coding DNA: TGTGCCAGCAGCCCATCCCGGGACCGCTCCTACGAGCAGTACTTC. Its translation: CASSPSRDRSYEQYF.

The rearrangement uses TRBV7-2 and TRBJ1-1; D is ambiguous. V lost 2 bases and J 0 bases, leaving 13 bases between the germline ends. The CDR3 sequence is 16 residues long. The germline V gene has CDR1 SGHTA and CDR2 FQGNSA. The CDR3 DNA follows: TGTGCCAGCAGCTTAAGGAAGGGATTAATGAACACTGAAGCTTTCTTT. This encodes CASSLRKGLMNTEAFF. The whole variable domain, filled in from reference TRBV7-2 and TRBJ1-1, reads GAGVSQSPSNKVTEKGKDVELRCDPISGHTALYWYRQSLGQGLEFLIYFQGNSAPDKSGLPSDRFSAERTGGSVSTLTIQRTQQEDSAVYLCASSLRKGLMNTEAFFGQGTRLTVV.

CDR3 amino acids: CASSTGQEIYNEQFF. The CDR3, as DNA: TGTGCCAGCAGTACCGGACAGGAGATTTACAATGAGCAGTTCTTC. The chain is built from TRBV6-2 or TRBV6-3 and TRBJ2-1, with 7 bases identical to TRBD1. The CDR3 loop spans 15 amino acids. CDR1 MNHEY and CDR2 SVGEGT come from the germline V gene. J lost 4 bases, V lost 5 bases, and 8 bases had no gene match.

CDR3 sequence: CASSLSPDSSSYNSPLHF. In DNA form, the CDR3 reads TGTGCCAGCAGTCTTAGTCCAGACTCAAGCTCCTATAATTCACCCCTCCACTTT. The chain combines TRBV3-1 (or the pseudogene TRBV3-2) with TRBJ1-6; no firm D call. Germline V gene data show CDR1 as LGHDT and CDR2 as YNNKEL (reference sequence). V lost 6 bases, J lost 0 bases, and 18 bases lay in between. The CDR3 is 18 amino acids.

J is TRBJ2-5 and V is TRBV7-9; either TRBD1 or TRBD2 may fit D (5 bases each). The CDR3 covers 15 residues. Trimming removed 5 bases at V and 2 bases at J, with 15 bases between. The germline gives CDR1 SEHNR, CDR2 FQNEAQ (reference sequence). The CDR3 region is CASSRQGAEQETQYF. The CDR3 DNA follows: TGTGCCAGCAGCCGTCAGGGAGCCGAACAAGAGACCCAGTACTTC.

This chain links TRBV6-6 with TRBJ2-4; TRBD1 matches 8 bases. Germline V gene data show CDR1 as MNHNY and CDR2 as SVGAGI (reference sequence). CDR3 length: 11 amino acids. The V segment lost 4 bases and the J segment 14 bases; nucleotides outside the gene matches: 4. The CDR3 nucleotides are TGTGCCAGCAGTTTACGGGACAGGAAGTACTTC. Translating gives CASSLRDRKYF.